A single sample gave rise to the 25 T cell receptor beta chains below, sequenced in a study of T cell responses to AZD1222 COVID-19 vaccine. TCRdb's table, derived via immunoSEQ multiplex PCR, lists solely in-frame clones and lacks some. Of about 200,000 clones in the sample, over 85% were seen once. This specimen was peripheral blood, taken 28 days after the second AZD1222 dose. These receptors all come from an adult who received the AZD1222 COVID-19 vaccine.

The chain employs TRBV2 and TRBJ1-1, with D possibly TRBD1 on 5 matching bases. V lost 6 bases, J lost 3 bases, and 11 bases lay in between. Germline V gene sequence: CDR1 SNHLY, CDR2 FYNNEI. The CDR3 runs to 13 residues. The CDR3 coding sequence is TGTGCCAGCAGAGGAGGGGAGGACACTGAAGCTTTCTTT. Amino acids: CASRGGEDTEAFF.

J is TRBJ2-7 and V is TRBV11-2; TRBD1 matches at 8 bases. The CDR3 runs to 14 residues. V dropped 6 bases and J dropped 0; count of bases not matched to a gene: 4. CDR1 SGHAT and CDR2 FQNNGV come from the germline V gene. The CDR3 reads CASRLDRGSYEQYF. The CDR3, as DNA: TGTGCCAGCAGACTTGACAGGGGCTCCTACGAGCAGTACTTC.

V usage is TRBV3-1 (or the pseudogene TRBV3-2) and J usage is TRBJ2-7; D call uncertain. This CDR3 is built from 12 residues. The germline V gene encodes CDR1 LGHDT and CDR2 YNNKEL (reference sequence). Trimming left V 3 bases short and J 1 base short, with 4 bases between. Written as DNA, the CDR3 is TGTGCCAGCAGCCACGGATCCTACGAGCAGTACTTC. As protein: CASSHGSYEQYF.

The chain recombines TRBV18 with TRBJ1-1, with a possible D match to TRBD1 (5 bases). Trimming removed 5 bases at V and 2 bases at J, with 18 bases between. The length of the CDR3 is 16 residues. The germline CDR1 and CDR2 sequences are KGHSH and LQKENI. In nucleotides, the CDR3 is TGTGCCAGCTCAATGGGGGGAGATTTTCCCAACACTGAAGCTTTCTTT. Its translation: CASSMGGDFPNTEAFF.

This chain joins TRBV5-5 and TRBJ1-6; D not resolved. V was pared by 2 bases and J by 0 bases, with 9 bases between. This CDR3 has 16 amino acids. Germline V gene data show CDR1 as SGHKS and CDR2 as YYEKEE (reference sequence). DNA for the CDR3: TGTGCCAGCAGCTTTTCCCCAAGCTCCTATAATTCACCCCTCCACTTT. Protein product: CASSFSPSSYNSPLHF.

The chain combines TRBV4-1 with TRBJ1-1; possibly TRBD1 for D (5 bases). The CDR3 has 18 residues. The ends were cut back, 3 bases at V and 1 base at J, with 21 bases in the middle. Germline V gene lookup returns CDR1 MGHRA and CDR2 YSYEKL. CDR3 amino acids: CASSQGGGKTFPNTEAFF. CDR3 coding DNA: TGCGCCAGCAGCCAGGGTGGGGGTAAAACCTTTCCGAACACTGAAGCTTTCTTT.

The gene calls are TRBV19 and TRBJ2-5, with unresolved D. The CDR3 is 13 amino acids. The germline CDR1 and CDR2 sequences are LNHDA and SQIVND (reference sequence). The ends were cut back, 5 bases at V and 5 bases at J, with 12 bases in the middle. CDR3 sequence reads: CASSARLDETQYF. CDR3 bases: TGTGCCAGTAGTGCGCGGCTGGACGAGACCCAGTACTTC.

This clone was recorded only once. Here the CDR3 reads CASRRGVQSYEQYF. CDR3 DNA: TGTGCCAGCAGGCGGGGGGTACAATCCTACGAGCAGTACTTC. The chain joins TRBV28 to TRBJ2-7, with 8 bases lining up with TRBD2. The CDR3 contains 14 residues. From germline, CDR1 is MDHEN and CDR2 SYDVKM. Germline trimming cut 6 bases from V and 1 base from J; bases unmatched to any gene: 5.

The chain recombines TRBV6-1 with TRBJ1-6; tentative D call: TRBD1 (6 bases). V shed 0 bases and J shed 9 bases, with 15 bases lying between them. Germline CDR1 MNHNS, CDR2 SASEGT. The CDR3 has 16 amino acids. CDR3 in amino acids: CASSEARGTTGSPLHF. The CDR3 DNA reads as TGTGCCAGCAGTGAAGCGAGGGGGACAACGGGTTCACCCCTCCACTTT.

This chain links TRBV6-2 or TRBV6-3 with TRBJ1-4; D possibly corresponds to TRBD1 (6 bases). V shed 7 bases and J shed 7 bases, with 13 bases lying between them. The CDR3 contains 13 residues. CDR1 is MNHEY and CDR2 is SVGEGT in the germline V gene. CDR3 sequence: CASNPTGGEKLFF. CDR3 in DNA: TGTGCCAGCAACCCGACAGGCGGTGAAAAACTGTTTTTT.

V is TRBV9 and J is TRBJ1-5; 7 bases align to TRBD1. The CDR3 contains 14 residues. V trimming: 3 bases; J trimming: 9 bases; junction bases outside the gene matches: 9. CDR1 SGDLS and CDR2 YYNGEE come from the germline V gene. The CDR3 here is CASSATGQLTPQHF. CDR3 DNA sequence: TGTGCCAGCAGCGCGACGGGACAGCTTACGCCCCAGCATTTT.

The rearrangement links TRBV5-1 to TRBJ2-5; D gene unclear. The ends were cut back, 1 base at V and 5 bases at J, with 6 bases in the middle. In germline, CDR1 is SGHRS, CDR2 YFSETQ. CDR3 size: 12 residues. The CDR3, as DNA: TGCGCCAGCAGCTTGTGGGATGAGACCCAGTACTTC. It yields the protein CASSLWDETQYF. The variable domain in full, with the rest retrieved from reference TRBV5-1 and TRBJ2-5, is KAGVTQTPRYLIKTRGQQVTLSCSPISGHRSVSWYQQTPGQGLQFLFEYFSETQRNKGNFPGRFSGRQFSNSRSEMNVSTLELGDSALYLCASSLWDETQYFGPGTRLLVL.

The chain joins TRBV24-1 to TRBJ2-3; no clear D. CDR3 length: 17 amino acids. Trimming took off 4 bases at V and 1 base at J, with 17 bases between the two ends. CDR1 is KGHDR, CDR2 SFDVKD, per germline. The DNA for the CDR3 is TGTGCCACCAGTGACCGTGGCCTCACCCCGGGCACAGATACGCAGTATTTT. This sequence encodes CATSDRGLTPGTDTQYF.

This clone was found once. This chain links TRBV6-6 with TRBJ1-6; no definite D call. CDR3 length equals 15 residues. The V end lost 0 bases, the J end lost 10 bases, and 13 bases lay between the germline ends. Per germline, CDR1 MNHNY and CDR2 SVGAGI (reference sequence). The CDR3 DNA sequence: TGTGCCAGCAGTTACTCTCGGGGAGAATGGTCACCCCTCCACTTT. Translated, it gives CASSYSRGEWSPLHF.

This chain connects TRBV4-1 to TRBJ1-1; TRBD1 matches 8 bases. CDR3 length: 18 residues. The germline V gene has CDR1 MGHRA and CDR2 YSYEKL. V shed 0 bases and J 5 bases; nucleotides not matched to a gene: 14. CDR3 residues: CASSQDHQGALPRTEAFF. CDR3 sequence (DNA): TGCGCCAGCAGCCAAGATCACCAGGGGGCACTCCCCCGAACTGAAGCTTTCTTT.

The chain has TRBV7-2 and TRBJ2-7; TRBD1 agrees at 8 bases. CDR3 length: 15 amino acids. Losses at the gene ends were 1 base for V and 1 base for J; bases not matched to a gene: 3. Germline assignment: CDR1 SGHTA and CDR2 FQGNSA. The CDR3 DNA reads TGTGCCAGCAGCTTAGGGACAGGGATATCCTACGAGCAGTACTTC. This codes for CASSLGTGISYEQYF.

This clone was picked up a small number of times. The V call is TRBV10-2, the J call TRBJ1-5; D ambiguous. Germline V gene data show CDR1 as WSHSY and CDR2 as SAAADI. The CDR3 runs to 15 residues. Trimming pared 4 bases from V and 0 bases from J, leaving 10 bases between. CDR3 in amino acids: CASSVSGYSNQPQHF. Written as DNA, the CDR3 is TGCGCCAGCAGTGTATCCGGGTATAGCAATCAGCCCCAGCATTTT.

The V gene is TRBV6-2 or TRBV6-3, the J gene TRBJ1-4, with TRBD1 identical over 7 bases. Trimming at V came to 4 bases and at J to 8 bases, leaving 10 bases not matched to a gene. CDR3 length: 15 residues. Germline CDR1 is MNHEY and CDR2 is SVGEGT. This CDR3 is CASSWSGTVGEKLFF. CDR3 DNA: TGTGCCAGCAGTTGGTCCGGGACAGTCGGCGAAAAACTGTTTTTT.

The chain combines TRBV19 with TRBJ1-6; D remains unclear. The V and J ends lost 1 base and 7 bases respectively, with 14 bases between them. CDR1 is LNHDA and CDR2 is SQIVND in the germline V gene (reference sequence). The CDR3 contains 16 residues. As DNA, the CDR3 is TGTGCCAGTAGTATAGCGGCAAACTCGTGGAATTCACCCCTCCACTTT. Protein: CASSIAANSWNSPLHF.

The chain couples TRBV6-5 to TRBJ2-5; tentative D call: TRBD2 (5 bases). Trimming shortened V by 7 bases and J by 3 bases, and 12 bases separated the two germline ends. Looked up from germline, CDR1 is MNHEY and CDR2 is SVGAGI. This CDR3 comprises 13 residues. The CDR3: CASTQDWEETQYF. DNA of the CDR3: TGTGCCAGCACCCAGGACTGGGAAGAGACCCAGTACTTC.

The CDR3 reads CASSPLEETNTEAFF. CDR3 sequence (DNA): TGTGCCAGCAGCCCCCTCGAAGAAACGAACACTGAAGCTTTCTTT. The chain employs TRBV11-2 and TRBJ1-1, with D unresolved. CDR3 length: 15 amino acids. V lost 5 bases to trimming and J lost 1 base, with 14 bases between them. Per germline, CDR1 SGHAT and CDR2 FQNNGV.

The V gene is TRBV21-1, the J gene TRBJ1-1. TRBV21-1 is marked as a pseudogene. This CDR3 region has 17 residues. This CDR3 is CASSKGGAAGPGTEAFF. DNA for the CDR3: TGTGCCAGCAGCAAAGGGGGGGCGGCGGGGCCCGGGACAGAAGCTTTCTTT.

V gene TRBV27 combines with J gene TRBJ1-6; TRBD1 is a possible D gene (5 bases). CDR1 and CDR2 from the germline V gene are MNHEY and SMNVEV (reference sequence). Trimming removed 5 bases from V and 7 bases from J, with 15 bases in between. This CDR3 contains 15 residues. This CDR3 reads CASSPRPQGNSPLHF. The CDR3 nucleotides read TGTGCCAGCAGTCCTCGACCCCAGGGAAATTCACCCCTCCACTTT.

In this sample, this clone turned up once. This chain joins TRBV6-5 and TRBJ2-5; perhaps D is TRBD1 or TRBD2 (5 bases each). Germline CDR1 reads MNHEY; CDR2 reads SVGAGI. The V and J ends lost 2 bases and 5 bases respectively, with 12 bases between them. The CDR3 length is 14 residues. CDR3 loop: CASSYGGLGETQYF. CDR3 bases: TGTGCCAGCAGTTACGGGGGTTTAGGGGAGACCCAGTACTTC.

The chain employs TRBV6-6 and TRBJ1-1; D unclear. CDR3 size: 11 residues. V dropped 4 bases and J dropped 5 bases, with 5 bases sitting between them. The germline gives CDR1 MNHNY, CDR2 SVGAGI (reference sequence). In DNA, the CDR3 is TGTGCCAGCAGTTTTAGGACTGAAGCTTTCTTT. This sequence encodes CASSFRTEAFF.